This T cell receptor beta chain appears in the sequencing data of a study of cytomegalovirus exposure and HLA in healthy donors. A note on this clone: Its antigen is unknown.

Study observations and caveats: A cluster of highly shared sequence variants was likely a sequencing artifact.

V lost 5 bases and J lost 0; bases outside the gene matches: 0. Germline V CDR1 and CDR2: MDHEN, SYDVKM. The CDR3 length is 15 residues. PCR used 60 Vbeta primers and 13 Jbeta primers. Data came from immunoSEQ multiplex PCR; TCRdb stores just in-frame clones and leaves some out. The repertoire holds about 190,000 clones, with roughly 77% as singletons. The chain recombines TRBV28 with TRBJ2-7; TRBD2 aligns across 14 bases. This clonotype originated in a woman under 40 in good health and CMV-seropositive. The material sequenced was PBMCs. The CDR3 is CASSGTSGGSYEQYF. CDR3 coding DNA: TGTGCCAGCAGTGGGACTAGCGGGGGCTCCTACGAGCAGTACTTC.